The rows below give T cell receptor beta chains drawn from one sample of a study of CD8 T cells in ankylosing spondylitis. TCRdb independently ran MiXCR on the 5' RACE reads; one entry per CDR3 protein. The sample has 240,000 or so distinct CDR3 sequences; around 7.8% are singletons. Material: blood, either unsorted or a sorted T cell fraction (not recorded which). The receptors originated from a male donor with ankylosing spondylitis or in good health (not recorded which). The CDR3 runs from the conserved cysteine through the conserved F or W. D genes are given only for firm matches. Expanded clones are given a class, and other clones once, few, many or no size at all.

J | D | size | V | DNA | CDR3
TRBJ2-5 | TRBD2 | many | TRBV10-3 | TGTGCCATCAGTGAGATGGATGCGGGAGCCGGGGAGACCCAGTACTTC | CAISEMDAGAGETQYF
TRBJ1-5 | NA | many | TRBV6-1 | TGTGCCAGCAGCGACAGCTCGGCCAGGGAGCCCCAGCATTTT | CASSDSSAREPQHF
TRBJ2-1 | NA | many | TRBV5-5 | TGTGCCAGCAGCTTGGCCGCTAGGCAGGCCGGGGATGAGCAGTTCTTC | CASSLAARQAGDEQFF
TRBJ2-1 | NA | NA | TRBV20-1 | TGCAGTGCCAAAAGGTCCAGCTCCTACAATGAGCAGTTCTTC | CSAKRSSSYNEQFF
TRBJ2-2 | NA | NA | TRBV15 | TGTGCCACCAGCACACGGTCGGCCGGGGAGCTGTTTTTT | CATSTRSAGELFF
TRBJ2-5 | NA | NA | TRBV10-3 | TGTGCCATCAGTGAGTCGCGAGCAGGGAGCAGTGAGACCCAGTACTTC | CAISESRAGSSETQYF
TRBJ1-3 | NA | many | TRBV10-3 | TGTGCCATTTCGATCTCTGGAAACACCATATATTTT | CAISISGNTIYF
TRBJ2-5 | NA | many | TRBV29-1 | TGCAGCGTTGTTGTTGGTGAGACCCAGTACTTC | CSVVVGETQYF
TRBJ1-5 | NA | few | TRBV12-3/TRBV12-4 | TGTGCCAGCAGGAGAGGGCGGGATCAGCCCCAGCATTTT | CASRRGRDQPQHF
TRBJ2-1 | NA | many | TRBV10-3 | TGTGCCATCAAGGGGGGCGGGAGCCCCTACAATGAGCAGTTCTTC | CAIKGGGSPYNEQFF
TRBJ2-3 | NA | few | TRBV7-9 | TGTGCCAGCAGCCTTCGGCGAGAGGGAAGGGCGGATACGCAGTATTTT | CASSLRREGRADTQYF
TRBJ1-1 | NA | many | TRBV7-9 | TGTGCCAGCAGCTCCCCCCGGGGAACTGAAGCTTTCTTT | CASSSPRGTEAFF
TRBJ2-1 | TRBD1 | NA | TRBV6-2/TRBV6-3 | TGTGCCAGCAGTTACTATTACAGGGGCCGGTCCTACAATGAGCAGTTCTTC | CASSYYYRGRSYNEQFF
TRBJ2-5 | NA | NA | TRBV20-1 | TGCAGTGCTAAGGACATACTACAAGAGACCCAGTACTTC | CSAKDILQETQYF
TRBJ2-3 | NA | many | TRBV7-2 | TGTGCCAGCAACAAAGGGGTAGACGAGCAGTATTTT | CASNKGVDEQYF
TRBJ2-1 | TRBD2 | many | TRBV15 | TGTGCCACCCTAGCGGGAGGGCCGAGGAATGAGCAGTTCTTC | CATLAGGPRNEQFF
TRBJ2-1 | NA | many | TRBV11-2 | TGTGCCAGCAGCCGCACTAGCTCCCCCTACAATGAGCAGTTCTTC | CASSRTSSPYNEQFF
TRBJ2-1 | TRBD1 | many | TRBV10-3 | TGTGCCATTGCCCCCGGGACAGGGGAAAATGAGCAGTTCTTC | CAIAPGTGENEQFF
TRBJ2-1 | NA | NA | TRBV5-1 | TGCGCCAGCAGCGCCCCCATGGGGCTAGTGGGTGAGCAGTTCTTC | CASSAPMGLVGEQFF
TRBJ1-3 | NA | NA | TRBV9 | TGTGCCAGCAGCGAGGGACCATTCTCTGGAAACACCATATATTTT | CASSEGPFSGNTIYF
TRBJ2-1 | TRBD2 | many | TRBV20-1 | TGCAGTGCTCAAGGGGCTAGCGGGACCATTAGGAATGAGCAGTTCTTC | CSAQGASGTIRNEQFF
TRBJ2-1 | NA | many | TRBV20-1 | TGCAGTGCTATGGGGGCAAGGGAGCAGTTCTTC | CSAMGAREQFF
TRBJ2-7 | TRBD1 | many | TRBV7-2 | TGTGCCAGCAGCTTCGGACAGGCGTACGAGCAGTACTTC | CASSFGQAYEQYF
TRBJ2-6 | TRBD1 | NA | TRBV12-3/TRBV12-4 | TGTGCCTTCTGCCCCGGGACAGGGTTCTCTGGGGCCAACGTCCTGACTTTC | CAFCPGTGFSGANVLTF
TRBJ1-1 | NA | NA | TRBV30 | TGTGCCTGGAGTGATGGAACTGGAATGAACACTGAAGCTTTCTTT | CAWSDGTGMNTEAFF
TRBJ2-7 | TRBD1 | many | TRBV27 | TGTGCCAGCAGTCAGCGACAGGGGGGTCCCTACGAGCAGTACTTC | CASSQRQGGPYEQYF
TRBJ1-4 | NA | many | TRBV4-2 | TGTGCCAGCAGCCCCAGGGGCGAAGGAGCAACTAATGAAAAACTGTTTTTT | CASSPRGEGATNEKLFF
TRBJ1-5 | NA | many | TRBV3-1 | TGTGCCAGCAGCCAAAGGTCGAAGGGTCAGCCCCAGCATTTT | CASSQRSKGQPQHF
TRBJ2-4 | NA | many | TRBV25-1 | TGTGCCAGCAGTGCGGGACATTACGGAAACATTCAGTACTTC | CASSAGHYGNIQYF
TRBJ2-1 | TRBD1 | many | TRBV10-3 | TGTGCCATCAGTGAGATGGACAGGTTAAATGAGCAGTTCTTC | CAISEMDRLNEQFF
TRBJ1-4 | NA | NA | TRBV14 | TGTGCCAGCAGCCAAATGGGGACTGCAGAAAAACTGTTTTTT | CASSQMGTAEKLFF
TRBJ2-3 | NA | many | TRBV5-1 | TGCGCCAGCAGCCCCGCCCTGATAGGGGAGACGGATACGCAGTATTTT | CASSPALIGETDTQYF
TRBJ2-7 | NA | many | TRBV29-1 | TGCAGCGTTGTAGGAGAAGGGCCCTACGAGCAGTACTTC | CSVVGEGPYEQYF
TRBJ1-4 | NA | many | TRBV12-3/TRBV12-4 | TGTGCCAGCAGTTTACAATCTCCTCGGTCAGGGAGAGGTGGGGCTAATGAAAAACTGTTTTTT | CASSLQSPRSGRGGANEKLFF
TRBJ1-2 | NA | many | TRBV7-9 | TGTGCCAGCAGCTTATTTGGGGTGGACTATGGCTACACCTTC | CASSLFGVDYGYTF
TRBJ1-1 | NA | many | TRBV12-3/TRBV12-4 | TGTGCCAGCAGTAAGGCGCGCCGTTCCAACACTGAAGCTTTCTTT | CASSKARRSNTEAFF
TRBJ1-1 | NA | many | TRBV12-3/TRBV12-4 | TGTGCCAGCAGTTTAAGCGGAACAGCGAACACTGAAGCTTTCTTT | CASSLSGTANTEAFF
TRBJ2-1 | TRBD2 | many | TRBV20-1 | TGCAGTGCTAGAGATCTTAAGCGGGAGGGCCTGGAGGGCAATGAGCAGTTCTTC | CSARDLKREGLEGNEQFF
TRBJ2-1 | TRBD1 | many | TRBV7-2 | TGTGCCAGCAGCTTCGCCGGACAGGGGAGGAATGAGCAGTTCTTC | CASSFAGQGRNEQFF
TRBJ2-3 | NA | many | TRBV7-9 | TGTGCCAGCAGCTTATCCGGGGGTACCCGCACAGATACGCAGTATTTT | CASSLSGGTRTDTQYF
TRBJ2-3 | NA | many | TRBV6-4 | TGTGCCAGCAGTGACTCGGGACTGATGTTAACAGATACGCAGTATTTT | CASSDSGLMLTDTQYF
TRBJ1-1 | TRBD1 | many | TRBV7-9 | TGTGCCAGCAGCGCGGGGACAGCTAGGGGTTCTTTCTTT | CASSAGTARGSFF
TRBJ1-5 | NA | many | TRBV12-3/TRBV12-4 | TGTGCCAGCAGTCTCTACAATCAGCCCCAGCATTTT | CASSLYNQPQHF
TRBJ2-7 | TRBD2 | many | TRBV20-1 | TGCAGTGCTAGAGGACTAGCGGGGGTTTACGAGCAGTACTTC | CSARGLAGVYEQYF
TRBJ2-4 | NA | many | TRBV5-1 | TGCGCCAGCAGCCTACATCAGAGAGCGGCGGGAAACATTCAGTACTTC | CASSLHQRAAGNIQYF
TRBJ1-1 | TRBD1 | many | TRBV20-1 | TGCAGTGCTTTCTACAGGGGGTCCGTCACTGAAGCTTTCTTT | CSAFYRGSVTEAFF
TRBJ1-1 | TRBD1 | NA | TRBV19 | TGTGCCAGTAGTATTGAAGGGGGCCGCGCCGCTGAAGCTTTCTTT | CASSIEGGRAAEAFF
TRBJ2-2 | NA | many | TRBV7-2 | TGTGCCAGCAGCTTAGCAGGCAGCACCGGGGAGCTGTTTTTT | CASSLAGSTGELFF
TRBJ2-2 | TRBD2 | many | TRBV20-1 | TGCAGTGCTAGTAGCCGGGCTTCTAGCGGGAGCACCGGGGAGCTGTTTTTT | CSASSRASSGSTGELFF
TRBJ1-3 | NA | many | TRBV3-1 | TGTGCCAGCAGCCCCCAGACGACTGGCTCTGGAAACACCATATATTTT | CASSPQTTGSGNTIYF
TRBJ2-1 | NA | many | TRBV20-1 | TGCAGTGCTAGAGACGCGGGGACCCGACTTTACAATGAGCAGTTCTTC | CSARDAGTRLYNEQFF
TRBJ1-5 | NA | NA | TRBV4-3 | TGCGCCAGCAGCCAAGATCTGGGCTTGTATCAGCCCCAGCATTTT | CASSQDLGLYQPQHF
TRBJ2-7 | TRBD2 | many | TRBV29-1 | TGCAGCTTTTTCACTCCCGGGGAGGGACCATCCTACGAGCAGTACTTC | CSFFTPGEGPSYEQYF
TRBJ1-1 | NA | NA | TRBV19 | TGTGCCAGTTGCGCGGGGGCGCGGACTGAAGCTTTCTTT | CASCAGARTEAFF
TRBJ2-3 | NA | many | TRBV7-3 | TGTGCCAGCAGTAATGTTAAAGGAGATACGCAGTATTTT | CASSNVKGDTQYF